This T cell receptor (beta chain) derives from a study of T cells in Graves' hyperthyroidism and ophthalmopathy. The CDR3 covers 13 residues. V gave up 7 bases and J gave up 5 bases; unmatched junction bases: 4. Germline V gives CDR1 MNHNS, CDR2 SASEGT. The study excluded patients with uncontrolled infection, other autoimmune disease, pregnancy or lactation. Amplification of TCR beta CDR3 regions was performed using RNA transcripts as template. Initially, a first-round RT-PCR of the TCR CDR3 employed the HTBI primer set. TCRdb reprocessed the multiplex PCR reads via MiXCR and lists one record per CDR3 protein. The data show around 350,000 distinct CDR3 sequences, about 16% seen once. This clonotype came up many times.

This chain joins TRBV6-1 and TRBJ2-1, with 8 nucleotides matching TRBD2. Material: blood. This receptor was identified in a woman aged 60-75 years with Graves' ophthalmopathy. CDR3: CASKLAEHNEQFF. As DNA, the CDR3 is TGTGCCAGCAAACTAGCGGAACACAATGAGCAGTTCTTC.